This T cell receptor beta chain was sequenced in a study of radiation and T cells in renal cell carcinoma. The method was immunoSEQ multiplex PCR; TCRdb's version includes in-frame clones alone and lacks a portion of them. The sample includes roughly 45,000 clones, about 82% of them seen just once. This CDR3 region has 15 residues. V lost 3 bases and J lost 4; bases outside the gene matches: 5. Germline CDR1 SGDLS, CDR2 YYNGEE. Sample time point: blood 4 weeks post-SBRT, at nephrectomy. Stated treatment: 15 Gy SBRT to primary tumor, nephrectomy 4 weeks later. Radiation-treated patients gave blood at baseline, week 2 and week 4. A single count supports this clone. Its target is not known. Overall study results and limits: In blood, top tumor clones expanded by 2 weeks, shrinking by 4.

The chain recombines TRBV9 with TRBJ2-3; TRBD2 matches at 10 bases. The receptor was isolated from a woman in her 70s with renal cell carcinoma. The source was blood, collected from a patient whose treatment included radiotherapy and nephrectomy. CDR3: CASSASGRVADTQYF. Written as DNA, the CDR3 is TGTGCCAGCAGCGCTAGCGGGAGAGTTGCAGATACGCAGTATTTT.